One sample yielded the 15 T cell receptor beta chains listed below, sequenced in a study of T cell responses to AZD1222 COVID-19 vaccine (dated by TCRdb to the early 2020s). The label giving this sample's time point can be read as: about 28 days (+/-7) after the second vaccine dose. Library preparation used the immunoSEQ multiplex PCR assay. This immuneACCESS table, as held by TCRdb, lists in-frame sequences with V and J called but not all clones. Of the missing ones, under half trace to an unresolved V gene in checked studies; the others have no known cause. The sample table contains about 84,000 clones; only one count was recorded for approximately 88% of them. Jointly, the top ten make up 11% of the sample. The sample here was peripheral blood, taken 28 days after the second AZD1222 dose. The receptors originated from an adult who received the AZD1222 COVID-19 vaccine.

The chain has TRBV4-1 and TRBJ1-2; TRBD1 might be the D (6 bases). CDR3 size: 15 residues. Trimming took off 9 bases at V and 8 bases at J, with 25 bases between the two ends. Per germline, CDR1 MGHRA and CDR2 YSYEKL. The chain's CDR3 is CASPRGSHRVHGYTF. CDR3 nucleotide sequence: TGCGCCAGTCCCCGCGGTAGCCACAGGGTCCACGGCTACACCTTC.

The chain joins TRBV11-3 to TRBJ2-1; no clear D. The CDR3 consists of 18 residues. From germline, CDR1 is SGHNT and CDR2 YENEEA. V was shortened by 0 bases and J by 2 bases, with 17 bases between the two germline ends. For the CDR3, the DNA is TGTGCCAGCAGCTTAGATCATGGGTCAGCCCAAACCTACAATGAGCAGTTCTTC. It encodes CASSLDHGSAQTYNEQFF.

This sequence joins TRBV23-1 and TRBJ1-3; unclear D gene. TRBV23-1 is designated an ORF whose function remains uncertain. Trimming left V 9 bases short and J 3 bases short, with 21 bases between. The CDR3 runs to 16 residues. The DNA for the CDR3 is TGCGCCAGATCGCGGACGGAAAGCTCTAGTGGAAACACCATATATTTT. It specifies CARSRTESSSGNTIYF.

Written as DNA, the CDR3 is TGTGCCATCAGTGAGAGCTCACCGGGACAGGGATTTAAAGAGCAGTACTTC. Amino acids: CAISESSPGQGFKEQYF. The chain has TRBV10-3 and TRBJ2-7, with 9 bases matching TRBD1. Germline lookup yields CDR1 ENHRY and CDR2 SYGVKD. The CDR3 spans 17 residues. V dropped 2 bases and J dropped 7; count of bases not matched to a gene: 15.

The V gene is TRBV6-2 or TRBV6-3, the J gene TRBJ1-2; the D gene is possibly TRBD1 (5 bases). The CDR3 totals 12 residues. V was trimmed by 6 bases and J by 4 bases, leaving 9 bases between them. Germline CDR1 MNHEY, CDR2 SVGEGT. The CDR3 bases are TGTGCCAGCAGCCTCGACAGCTATGGCTACACCTTC. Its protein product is CASSLDSYGYTF.

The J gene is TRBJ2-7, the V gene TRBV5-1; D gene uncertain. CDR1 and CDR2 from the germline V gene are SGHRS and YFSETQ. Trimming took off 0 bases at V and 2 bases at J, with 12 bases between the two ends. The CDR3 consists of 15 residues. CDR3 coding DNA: TGCGCCAGCAGCTTGGATTGGTACAGTACCTACGAGCAGTACTTC. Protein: CASSLDWYSTYEQYF.

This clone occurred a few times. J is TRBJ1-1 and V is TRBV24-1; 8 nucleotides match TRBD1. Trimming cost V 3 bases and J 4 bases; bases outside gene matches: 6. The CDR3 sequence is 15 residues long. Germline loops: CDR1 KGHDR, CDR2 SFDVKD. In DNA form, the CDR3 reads TGTGCCACCAGTGATACTGGACAGGGAGTCACTGAAGCTTTCTTT. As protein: CATSDTGQGVTEAFF.

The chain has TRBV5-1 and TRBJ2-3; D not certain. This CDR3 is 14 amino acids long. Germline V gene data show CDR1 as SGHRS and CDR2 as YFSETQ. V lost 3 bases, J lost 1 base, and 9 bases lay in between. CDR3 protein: CASSSVPGTDTQYF. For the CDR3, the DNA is TGCGCCAGCAGCTCGGTTCCAGGCACAGATACGCAGTATTTT.

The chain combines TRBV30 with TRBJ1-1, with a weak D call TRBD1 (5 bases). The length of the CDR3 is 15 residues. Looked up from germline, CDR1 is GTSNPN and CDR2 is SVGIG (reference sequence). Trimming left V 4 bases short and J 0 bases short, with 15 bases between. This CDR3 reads CAWMGDRVMNTEAFF. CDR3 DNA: TGTGCCTGGATGGGGGACCGAGTCATGAACACTGAAGCTTTCTTT.

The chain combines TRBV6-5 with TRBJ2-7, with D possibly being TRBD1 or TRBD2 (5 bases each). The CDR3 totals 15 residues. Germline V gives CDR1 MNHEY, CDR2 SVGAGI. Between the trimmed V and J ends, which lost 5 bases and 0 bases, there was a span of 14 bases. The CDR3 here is CASSPQRGGSYEQYF. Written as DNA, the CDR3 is TGTGCCAGCAGTCCCCAGAGGGGTGGCTCCTACGAGCAGTACTTC.

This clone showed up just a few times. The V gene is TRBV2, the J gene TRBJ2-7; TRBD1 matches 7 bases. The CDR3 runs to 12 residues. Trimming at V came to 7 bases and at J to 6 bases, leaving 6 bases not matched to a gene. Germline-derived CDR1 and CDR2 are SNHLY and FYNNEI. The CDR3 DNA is TGTGCCAGCACCGAACAGGGGTCCGAGCAGTACTTC. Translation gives CASTEQGSEQYF. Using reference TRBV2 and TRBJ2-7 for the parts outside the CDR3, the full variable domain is EPEVTQTPSHQVTQMGQEVILRCVPISNHLYFYWYRQILGQKVEFLVSFYNNEISEKSEIFDDQFSVERPDGSNFTLKIRSTKLEDSAMYFCASTEQGSEQYFGPGTRLTVT.

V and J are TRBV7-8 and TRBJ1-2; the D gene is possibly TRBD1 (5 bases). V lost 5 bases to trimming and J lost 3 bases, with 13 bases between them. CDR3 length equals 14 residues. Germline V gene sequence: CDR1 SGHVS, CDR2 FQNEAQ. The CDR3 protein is CASSPPGGDYGYTF. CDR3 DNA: TGTGCCAGCAGCCCCCCCGGGGGGGACTATGGCTACACCTTC. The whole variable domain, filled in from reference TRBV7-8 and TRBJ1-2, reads GAGVSQSPRYKVAKRGQDVALRCDPISGHVSLFWYQQALGQGPEFLTYFQNEAQLDKSGLPSDRFFAERPEGSVSTLKIQRTQQEDSAVYLCASSPPGGDYGYTFGSGTRLTVV.

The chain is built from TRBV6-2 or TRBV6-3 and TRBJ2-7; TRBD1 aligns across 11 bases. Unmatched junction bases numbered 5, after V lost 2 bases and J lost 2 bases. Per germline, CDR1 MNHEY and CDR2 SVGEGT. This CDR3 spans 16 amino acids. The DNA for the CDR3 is TGTGCCAGCAGTTACGAAACGGGACAGGGGGCCTACGAGCAGTACTTC. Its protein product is CASSYETGQGAYEQYF.

In DNA form, the CDR3 reads TGCAGTGCTAGAGGTCCAAGGCTGCAGTACTTC. Its protein is CSARGPRLQYF. This rearrangement joins TRBV20-1 to TRBJ2-7; D remains ambiguous. The V gene's germline CDR1 is DFQATT and CDR2 SNEGSKA (reference sequence). The V gene lost 1 base and the J gene lost 9 bases, with 10 bases spanning the gap. CDR3 length equals 11 residues.

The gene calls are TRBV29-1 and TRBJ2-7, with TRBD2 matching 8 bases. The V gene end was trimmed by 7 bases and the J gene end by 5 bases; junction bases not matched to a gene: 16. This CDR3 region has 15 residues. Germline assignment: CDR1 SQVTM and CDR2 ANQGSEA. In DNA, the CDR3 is TGCAGCGCTGGGGGAGGGACTAGGAGTTACCACGAGCAGTACTTC. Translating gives CSAGGGTRSYHEQYF.